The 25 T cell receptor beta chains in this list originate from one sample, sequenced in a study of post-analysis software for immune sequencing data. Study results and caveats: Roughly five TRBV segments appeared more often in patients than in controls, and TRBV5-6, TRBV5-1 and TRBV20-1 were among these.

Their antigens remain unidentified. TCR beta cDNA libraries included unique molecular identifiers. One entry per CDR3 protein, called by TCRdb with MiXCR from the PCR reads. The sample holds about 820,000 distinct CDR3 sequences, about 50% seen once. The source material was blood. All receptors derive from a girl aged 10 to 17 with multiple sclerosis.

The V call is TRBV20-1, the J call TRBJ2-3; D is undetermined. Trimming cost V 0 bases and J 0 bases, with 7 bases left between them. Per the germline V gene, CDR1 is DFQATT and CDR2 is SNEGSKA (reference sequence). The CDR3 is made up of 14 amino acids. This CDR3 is CSARDPLSTDTQYF. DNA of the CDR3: TGCAGTGCTAGAGATCCCCTTAGCACAGATACGCAGTATTTT.

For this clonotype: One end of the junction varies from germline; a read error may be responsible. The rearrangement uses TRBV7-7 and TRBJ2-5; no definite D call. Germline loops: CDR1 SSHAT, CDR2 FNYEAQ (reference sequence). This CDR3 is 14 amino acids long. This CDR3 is CASSLDWNQETQYF. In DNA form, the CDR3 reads TGTGCTAGCAGCTTAGATTGGAACCAAGAGACCCAGTACTTC.

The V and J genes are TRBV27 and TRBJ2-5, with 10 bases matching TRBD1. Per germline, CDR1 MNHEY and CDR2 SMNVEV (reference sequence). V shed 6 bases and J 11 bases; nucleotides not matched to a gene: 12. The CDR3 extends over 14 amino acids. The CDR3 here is CASRSGTGVGEQYF. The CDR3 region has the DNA TGTGCCAGCAGGAGTGGGACAGGGGTTGGAGAGCAGTACTTC.

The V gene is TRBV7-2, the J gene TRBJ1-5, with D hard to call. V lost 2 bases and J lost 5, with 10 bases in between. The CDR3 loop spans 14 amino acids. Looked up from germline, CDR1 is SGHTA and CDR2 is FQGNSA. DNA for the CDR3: TGTGCCAGCAGCTTAAGTCAGTCGGATCAGCCCCAGCATTTT. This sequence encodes CASSLSQSDQPQHF.

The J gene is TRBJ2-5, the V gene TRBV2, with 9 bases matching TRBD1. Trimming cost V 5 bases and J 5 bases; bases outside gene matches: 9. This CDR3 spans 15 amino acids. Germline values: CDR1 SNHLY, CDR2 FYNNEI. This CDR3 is CASSTQGAHSETQYF. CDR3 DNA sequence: TGTGCCAGCAGTACACAGGGGGCGCATAGTGAGACCCAGTACTTC.

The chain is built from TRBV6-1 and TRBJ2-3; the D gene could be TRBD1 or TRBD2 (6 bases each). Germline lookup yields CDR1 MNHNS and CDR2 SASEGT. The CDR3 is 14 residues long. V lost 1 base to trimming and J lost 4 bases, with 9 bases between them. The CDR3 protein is CASSEGGAADTQYF. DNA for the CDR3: TGTGCCAGCAGTGAAGGGGGGGCGGCAGATACGCAGTATTTT.

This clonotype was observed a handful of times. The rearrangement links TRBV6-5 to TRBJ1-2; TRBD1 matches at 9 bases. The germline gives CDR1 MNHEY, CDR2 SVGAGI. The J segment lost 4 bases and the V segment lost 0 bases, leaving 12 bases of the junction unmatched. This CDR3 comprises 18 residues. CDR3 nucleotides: TGTGCCAGCAGTTACTCGAGACACAGGGGGCAGTTCGGCTATGGCTACACCTTC. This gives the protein CASSYSRHRGQFGYGYTF.

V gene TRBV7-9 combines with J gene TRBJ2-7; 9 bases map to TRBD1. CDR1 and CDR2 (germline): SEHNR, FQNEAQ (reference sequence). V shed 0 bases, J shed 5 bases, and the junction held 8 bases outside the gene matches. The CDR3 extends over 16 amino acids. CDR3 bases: TGTGCCAGCAGCTTAGCGATCGGGACAGGGACGGACGAGCAGTACTTC. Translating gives CASSLAIGTGTDEQYF.

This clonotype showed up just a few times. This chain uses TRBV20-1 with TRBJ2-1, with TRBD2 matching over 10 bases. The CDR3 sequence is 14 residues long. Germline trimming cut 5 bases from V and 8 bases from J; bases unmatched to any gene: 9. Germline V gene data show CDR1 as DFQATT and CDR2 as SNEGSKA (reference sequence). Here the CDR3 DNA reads TGCAGTGCTCTGAAAGCGGGGGGGCGGGATGAGCAGTTCTTC. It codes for CSALKAGGRDEQFF.

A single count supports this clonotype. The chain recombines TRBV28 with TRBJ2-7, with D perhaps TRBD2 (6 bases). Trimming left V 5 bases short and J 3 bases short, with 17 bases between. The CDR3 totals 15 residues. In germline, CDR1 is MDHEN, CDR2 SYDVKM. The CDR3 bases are TGTGCCAGCAGTAGTGCCGTGGGGGGAGTCTACGAGCAGTACTTC. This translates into CASSSAVGGVYEQYF.

This CDR3 reads CASSQRRQVTDTQYF. The CDR3 bases are TGTGCCAGCAGCCAAAGGCGGCAGGTCACAGATACGCAGTATTTT. The chain is built from TRBV7-6 and TRBJ2-3; D not certain. The CDR3 extends over 15 amino acids. Per the germline V gene, CDR1 is SGHVS and CDR2 is FNYEAQ. V shed 5 bases and J shed 2 bases, with 14 bases lying between them.

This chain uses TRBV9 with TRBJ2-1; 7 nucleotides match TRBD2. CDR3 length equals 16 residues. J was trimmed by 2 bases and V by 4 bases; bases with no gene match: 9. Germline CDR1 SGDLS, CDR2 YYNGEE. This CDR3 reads CASSPGPGGAYNEQFF. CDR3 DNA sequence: TGTGCCAGCAGCCCAGGGCCGGGGGGTGCCTACAATGAGCAGTTCTTC.

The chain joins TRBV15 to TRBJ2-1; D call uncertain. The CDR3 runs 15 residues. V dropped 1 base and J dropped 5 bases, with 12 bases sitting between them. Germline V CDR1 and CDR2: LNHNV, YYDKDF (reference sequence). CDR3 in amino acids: CATSRGAARNNEQFF. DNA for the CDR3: TGTGCCACCAGCAGAGGGGCAGCTAGGAACAATGAGCAGTTCTTC.

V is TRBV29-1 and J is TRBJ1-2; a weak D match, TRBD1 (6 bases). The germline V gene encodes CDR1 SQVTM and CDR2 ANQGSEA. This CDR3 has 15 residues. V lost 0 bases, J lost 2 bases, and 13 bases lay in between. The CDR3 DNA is TGCAGCGTTGAAGATCGTAGTACAGGGAACTATGGCTACACCTTC. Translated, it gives CSVEDRSTGNYGYTF.

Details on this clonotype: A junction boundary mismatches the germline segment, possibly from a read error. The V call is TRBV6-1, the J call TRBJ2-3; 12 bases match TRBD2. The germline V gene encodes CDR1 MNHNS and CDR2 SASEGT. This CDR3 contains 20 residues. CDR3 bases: TGTACCAGCAGCTCACGACTAGCGGGAGAGAGGGGGGGGAGCACAGATACGCAGTATTTT. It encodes CTSSSRLAGERGGSTDTQYF.

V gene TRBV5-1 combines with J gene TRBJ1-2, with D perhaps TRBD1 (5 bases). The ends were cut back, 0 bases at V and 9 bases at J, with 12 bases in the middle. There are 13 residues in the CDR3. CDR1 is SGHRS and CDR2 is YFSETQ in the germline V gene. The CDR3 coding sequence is TGCGCCAGCAGCTTGGCCGCAGGGAGTAGCTACACCTTC. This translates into CASSLAAGSSYTF.

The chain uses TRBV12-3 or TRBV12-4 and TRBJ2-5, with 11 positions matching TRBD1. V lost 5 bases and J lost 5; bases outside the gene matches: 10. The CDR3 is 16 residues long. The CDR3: CASSTRTGGFGETQYF. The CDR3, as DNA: TGTGCCAGCAGTACACGGACAGGGGGCTTCGGTGAGACCCAGTACTTC.

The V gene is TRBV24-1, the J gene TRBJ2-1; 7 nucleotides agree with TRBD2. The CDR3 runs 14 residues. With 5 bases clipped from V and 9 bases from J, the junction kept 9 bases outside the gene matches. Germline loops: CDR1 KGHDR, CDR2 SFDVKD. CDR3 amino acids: CATSGERDISEQFF. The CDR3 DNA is TGTGCCACCAGTGGTGAGCGGGATATCAGTGAGCAGTTCTTC.

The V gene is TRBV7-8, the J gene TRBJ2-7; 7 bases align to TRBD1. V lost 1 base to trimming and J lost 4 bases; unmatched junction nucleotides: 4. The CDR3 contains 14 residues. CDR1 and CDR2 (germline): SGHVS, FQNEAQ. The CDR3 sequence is CASSLVGGGYEQYF. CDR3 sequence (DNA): TGTGCCAGCAGCTTAGTAGGGGGCGGGTACGAGCAGTACTTC.

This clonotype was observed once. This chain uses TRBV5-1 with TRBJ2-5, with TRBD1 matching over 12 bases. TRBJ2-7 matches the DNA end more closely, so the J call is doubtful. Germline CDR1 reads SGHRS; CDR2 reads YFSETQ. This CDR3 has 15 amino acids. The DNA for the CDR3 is TGCGCCAGCAGCCGGGGACAGGGGGCCACCTACGAGCAGTACTTC. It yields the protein CASSRGQGATYEQYF.

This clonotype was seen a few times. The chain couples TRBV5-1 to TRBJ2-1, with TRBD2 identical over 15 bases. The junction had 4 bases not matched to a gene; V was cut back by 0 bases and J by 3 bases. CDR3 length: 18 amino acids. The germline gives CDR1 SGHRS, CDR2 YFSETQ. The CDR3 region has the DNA TGCGCCAGCAGCTTGGGGGGACTAGCGGGGGGCAGCTACAATGAGCAGTTCTTC. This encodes CASSLGGLAGGSYNEQFF.

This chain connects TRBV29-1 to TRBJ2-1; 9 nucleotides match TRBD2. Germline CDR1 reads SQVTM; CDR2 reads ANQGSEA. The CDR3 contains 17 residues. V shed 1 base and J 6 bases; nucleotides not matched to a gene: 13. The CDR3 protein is CSVEVPRGLALRNEQFF. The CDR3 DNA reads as TGCAGCGTTGAAGTTCCCCGGGGACTAGCACTACGCAATGAGCAGTTCTTC.

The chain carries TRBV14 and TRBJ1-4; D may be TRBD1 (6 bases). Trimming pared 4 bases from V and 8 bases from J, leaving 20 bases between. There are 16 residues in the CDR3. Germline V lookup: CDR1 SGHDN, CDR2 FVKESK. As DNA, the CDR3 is TGTGCCAGCAGCCTCCGGGGGCCAGCGCGGACCGAAAAACTGTTTTTT. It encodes CASSLRGPARTEKLFF.

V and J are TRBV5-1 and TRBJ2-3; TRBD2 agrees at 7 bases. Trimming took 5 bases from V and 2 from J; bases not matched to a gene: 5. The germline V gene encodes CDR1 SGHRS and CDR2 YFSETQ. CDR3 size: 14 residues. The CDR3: CASSTGTNTDTQYF. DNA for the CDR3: TGCGCCAGCAGTACCGGGACTAACACAGATACGCAGTATTTT.

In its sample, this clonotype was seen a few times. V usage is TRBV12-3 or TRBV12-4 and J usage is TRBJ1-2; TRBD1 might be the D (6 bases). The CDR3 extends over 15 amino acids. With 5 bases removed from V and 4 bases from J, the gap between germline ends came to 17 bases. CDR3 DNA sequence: TGTGCCAGCAGTATCCGACAGGCCCATAGCTATGGCTACACCTTC. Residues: CASSIRQAHSYGYTF.